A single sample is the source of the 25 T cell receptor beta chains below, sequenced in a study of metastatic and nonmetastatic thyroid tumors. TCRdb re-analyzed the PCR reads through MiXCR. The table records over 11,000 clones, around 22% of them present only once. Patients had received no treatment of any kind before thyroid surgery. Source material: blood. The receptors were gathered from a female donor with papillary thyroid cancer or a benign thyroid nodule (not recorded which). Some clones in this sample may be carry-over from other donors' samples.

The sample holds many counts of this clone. The CDR3 bases are TGCGCCAGCAGCAGGGGGACGGAGAACACTGAAGCTTTCTTT. Encoded protein: CASSRGTENTEAFF. This sequence joins TRBV5-1 and TRBJ1-1; possible D gene TRBD1, 6 bases. This CDR3 is 14 amino acids long. The germline gives CDR1 SGHRS, CDR2 YFSETQ. V lost 4 bases and J 1 base, leaving 11 bases between the germline ends.

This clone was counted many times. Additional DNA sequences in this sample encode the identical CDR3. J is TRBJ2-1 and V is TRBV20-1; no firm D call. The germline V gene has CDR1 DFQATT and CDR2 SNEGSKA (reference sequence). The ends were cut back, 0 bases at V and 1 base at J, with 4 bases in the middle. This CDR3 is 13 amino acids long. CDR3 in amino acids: CSARDGSYNEQFF. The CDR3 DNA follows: TGCAGTGCTAGAGATGGATCCTACAATGAGCAGTTCTTC.

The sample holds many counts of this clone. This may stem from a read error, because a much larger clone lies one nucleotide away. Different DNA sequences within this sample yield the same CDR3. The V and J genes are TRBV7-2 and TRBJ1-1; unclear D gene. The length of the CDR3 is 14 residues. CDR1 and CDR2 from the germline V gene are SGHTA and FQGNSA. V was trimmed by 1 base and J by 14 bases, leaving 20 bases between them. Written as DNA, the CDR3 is TGTGCCAGCAGCTTAGAGTCAGTCAGCAGAAGATCCTTCTTT. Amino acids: CASSLESVSRRSFF. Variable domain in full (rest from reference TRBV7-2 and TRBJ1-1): GAGVSQSPSNKVTEKGKDVELRCDPISGHTALYWYRQSLGQGLEFLIYFQGNSAPDKSGLPSDRFSAERTGGSVSTLTIQRTQQEDSAVYLCASSLESVSRRSFFGQGTRLTVV.

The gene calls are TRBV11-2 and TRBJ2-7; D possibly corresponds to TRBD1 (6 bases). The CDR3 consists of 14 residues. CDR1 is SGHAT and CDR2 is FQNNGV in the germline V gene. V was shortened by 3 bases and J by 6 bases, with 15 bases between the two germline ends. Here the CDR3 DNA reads TGTGCCAGCAGCTTGGGCAGGGGAGTATCCGAGCAGTACTTC. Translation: CASSLGRGVSEQYF.

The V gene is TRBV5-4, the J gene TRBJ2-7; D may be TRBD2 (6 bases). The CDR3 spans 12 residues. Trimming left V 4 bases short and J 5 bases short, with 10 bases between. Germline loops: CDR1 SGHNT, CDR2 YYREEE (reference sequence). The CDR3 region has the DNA TGTGCCAGCAGCGTCAGACTAGACGAGCAGTACTTC. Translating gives CASSVRLDEQYF.

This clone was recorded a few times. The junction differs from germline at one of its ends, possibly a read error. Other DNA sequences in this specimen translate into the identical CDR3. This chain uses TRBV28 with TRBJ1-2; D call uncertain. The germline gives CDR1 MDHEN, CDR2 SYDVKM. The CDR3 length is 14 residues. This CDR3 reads CASSSFIGAYGYTF. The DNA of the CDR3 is TGTGCCAGCAGTTCTTTTATTGGCGCATATGGCTACACTTTC.

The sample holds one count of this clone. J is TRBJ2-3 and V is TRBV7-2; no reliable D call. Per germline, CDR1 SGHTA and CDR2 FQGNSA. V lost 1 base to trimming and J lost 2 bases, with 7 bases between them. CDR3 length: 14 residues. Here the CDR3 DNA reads TGTGCCAGCAGCTTAGTAGGCTACACAGATACGCAGTATTTT. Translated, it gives CASSLVGYTDTQYF.

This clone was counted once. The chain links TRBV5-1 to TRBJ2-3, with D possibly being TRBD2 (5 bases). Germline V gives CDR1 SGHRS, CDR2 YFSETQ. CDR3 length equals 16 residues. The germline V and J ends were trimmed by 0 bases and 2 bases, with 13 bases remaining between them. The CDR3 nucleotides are TGCGCCAGCAGCTTGGGGAGGTCGACCCCCACAGATACGCAGTATTTT. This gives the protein CASSLGRSTPTDTQYF.

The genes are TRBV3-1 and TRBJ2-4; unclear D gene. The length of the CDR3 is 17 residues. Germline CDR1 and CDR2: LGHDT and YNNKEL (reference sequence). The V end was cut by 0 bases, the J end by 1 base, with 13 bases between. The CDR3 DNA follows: TGTGCCAGCAGCCAAGAGATAGTCGGAATTGCCAAAAACATTCAGTACTTC. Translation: CASSQEIVGIAKNIQYF.

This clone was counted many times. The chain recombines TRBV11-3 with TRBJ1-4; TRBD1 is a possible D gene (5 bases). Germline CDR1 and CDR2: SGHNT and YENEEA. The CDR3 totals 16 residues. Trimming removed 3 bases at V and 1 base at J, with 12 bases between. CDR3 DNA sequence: TGTGCCAGCAGCTTGGGTACGGGGGGAACTAATGAAAAACTGTTTTTT. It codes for CASSLGTGGTNEKLFF.

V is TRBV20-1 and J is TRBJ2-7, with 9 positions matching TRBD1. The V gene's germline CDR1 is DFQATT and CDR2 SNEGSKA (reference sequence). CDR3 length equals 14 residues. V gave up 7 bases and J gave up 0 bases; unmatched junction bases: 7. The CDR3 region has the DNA TGCAGTGGGCTGGGGACAGGGAGCTCCTACGAGCAGTACTTC. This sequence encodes CSGLGTGSSYEQYF.

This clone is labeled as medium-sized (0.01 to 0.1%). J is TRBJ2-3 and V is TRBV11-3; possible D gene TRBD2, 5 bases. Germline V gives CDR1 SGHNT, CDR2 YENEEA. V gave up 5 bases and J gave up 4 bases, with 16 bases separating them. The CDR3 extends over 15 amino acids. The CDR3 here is CASSPGLTNPDTQYF. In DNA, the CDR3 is TGTGCCAGCAGCCCCGGACTGACAAACCCAGATACGCAGTATTTT.

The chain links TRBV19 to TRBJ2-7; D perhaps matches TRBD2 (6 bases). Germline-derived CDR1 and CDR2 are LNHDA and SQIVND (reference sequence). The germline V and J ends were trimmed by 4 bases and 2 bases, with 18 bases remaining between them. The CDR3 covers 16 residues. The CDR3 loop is CASSRDIAESPYEQYF. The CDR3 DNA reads TGTGCCAGTAGTAGGGATATAGCGGAGAGTCCCTACGAGCAGTACTTC.

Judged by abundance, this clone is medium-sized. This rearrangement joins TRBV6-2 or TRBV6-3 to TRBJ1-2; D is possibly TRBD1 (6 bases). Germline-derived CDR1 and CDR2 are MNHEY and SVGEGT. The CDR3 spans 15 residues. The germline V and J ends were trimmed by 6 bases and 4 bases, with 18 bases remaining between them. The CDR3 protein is CASSNIQGGLYGYTF. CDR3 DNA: TGTGCCAGCAGCAACATACAGGGTGGCCTCTATGGCTACACCTTC.

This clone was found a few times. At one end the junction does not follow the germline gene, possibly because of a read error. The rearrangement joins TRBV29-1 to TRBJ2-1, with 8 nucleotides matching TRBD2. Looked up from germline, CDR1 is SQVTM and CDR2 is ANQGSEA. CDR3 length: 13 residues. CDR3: CSGTGDSYNEQLF. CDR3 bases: TGTAGCGGGACGGGGGACTCCTACAATGAGCAGTTATTC.

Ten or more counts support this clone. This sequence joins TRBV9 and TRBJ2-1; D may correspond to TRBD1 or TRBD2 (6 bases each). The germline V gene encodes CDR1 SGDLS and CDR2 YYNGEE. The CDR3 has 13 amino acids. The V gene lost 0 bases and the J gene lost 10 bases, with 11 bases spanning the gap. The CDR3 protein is CASSVEGGSEQFF. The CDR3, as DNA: TGTGCCAGCAGCGTAGAGGGGGGTTCGGAGCAGTTCTTC.

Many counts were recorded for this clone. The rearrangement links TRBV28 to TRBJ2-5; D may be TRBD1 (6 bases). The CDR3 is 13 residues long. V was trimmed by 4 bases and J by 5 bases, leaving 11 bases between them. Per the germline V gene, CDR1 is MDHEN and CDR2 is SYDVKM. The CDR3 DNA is TGTGCCAGCAGTTCCCAGGGGCGCGAGACCCAGTACTTC. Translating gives CASSSQGRETQYF. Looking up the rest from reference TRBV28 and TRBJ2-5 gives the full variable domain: DVKVTQSSRYLVKRTGEKVFLECVQDMDHENMFWYRQDPGLGLRLIYFSYDVKMKEKGDIPEGYSVSREKKERFSLILESASTNQTSMYLCASSSQGRETQYFGPGTRLLVL.

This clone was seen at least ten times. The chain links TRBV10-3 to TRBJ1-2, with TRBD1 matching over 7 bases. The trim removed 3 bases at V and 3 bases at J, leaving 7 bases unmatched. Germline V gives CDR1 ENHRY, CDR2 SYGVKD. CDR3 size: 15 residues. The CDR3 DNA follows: TGTGCCATCAGTGACCAGACAGGGTCTGACTATGGCTACACCTTC. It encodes CAISDQTGSDYGYTF.

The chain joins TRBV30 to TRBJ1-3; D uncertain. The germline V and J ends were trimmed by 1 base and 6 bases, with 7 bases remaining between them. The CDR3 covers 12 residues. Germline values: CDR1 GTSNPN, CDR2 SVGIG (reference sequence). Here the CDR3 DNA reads TGTGCCTGGAGTGCCGTCTTAAACACCATATATTTT. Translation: CAWSAVLNTIYF. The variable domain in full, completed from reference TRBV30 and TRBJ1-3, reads SQTIHQWPATLVQPVGSPLSLECTVEGTSNPNLYWYRQAAGRGLQLLFYSVGIGQISSEVPQNLSASRPQDRQFILSSKKLLLSDSGFYLCAWSAVLNTIYFGEGSWLTVV.

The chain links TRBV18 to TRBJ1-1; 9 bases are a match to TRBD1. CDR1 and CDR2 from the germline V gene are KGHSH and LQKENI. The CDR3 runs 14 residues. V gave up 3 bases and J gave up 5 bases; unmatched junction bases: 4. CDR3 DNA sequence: TGTGCCAGCTCACCGGGACAGGGAGAGACTGAAGCTTTCTTT. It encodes CASSPGQGETEAFF.

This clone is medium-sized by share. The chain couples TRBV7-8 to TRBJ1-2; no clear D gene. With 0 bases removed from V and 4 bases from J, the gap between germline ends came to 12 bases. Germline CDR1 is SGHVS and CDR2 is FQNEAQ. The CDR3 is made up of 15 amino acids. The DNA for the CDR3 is TGTGCCAGCAGCTTAGCGACGGCAGCTTCCTATGGCTACACCTTC. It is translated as CASSLATAASYGYTF. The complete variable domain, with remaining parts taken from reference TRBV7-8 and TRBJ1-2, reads GAGVSQSPRYKVAKRGQDVALRCDPISGHVSLFWYQQALGQGPEFLTYFQNEAQLDKSGLPSDRFFAERPEGSVSTLKIQRTQQEDSAVYLCASSLATAASYGYTFGSGTRLTVV.

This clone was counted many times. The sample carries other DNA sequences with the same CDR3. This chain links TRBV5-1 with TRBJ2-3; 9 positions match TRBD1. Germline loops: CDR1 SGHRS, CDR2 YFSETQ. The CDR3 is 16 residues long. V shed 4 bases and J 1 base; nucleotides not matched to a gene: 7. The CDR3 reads CASSPEQGARTDTQYF. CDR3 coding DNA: TGCGCCAGCAGCCCTGAACAGGGGGCACGCACAGATACGCAGTATTTT.

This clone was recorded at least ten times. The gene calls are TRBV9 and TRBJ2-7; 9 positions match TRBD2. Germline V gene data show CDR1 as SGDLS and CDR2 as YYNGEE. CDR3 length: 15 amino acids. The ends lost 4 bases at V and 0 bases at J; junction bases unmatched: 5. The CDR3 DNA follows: TGTGCCAGCAGCACATTAGCGGGGGTCTCCTACGAGCAGTACTTC. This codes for CASSTLAGVSYEQYF.

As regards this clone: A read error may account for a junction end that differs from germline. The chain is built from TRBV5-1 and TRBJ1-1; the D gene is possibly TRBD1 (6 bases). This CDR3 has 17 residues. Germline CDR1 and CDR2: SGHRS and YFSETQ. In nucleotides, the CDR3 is TGTGCCAGCAGCTTGGTTTCAGGGGTGCCCATGAACACTGAAGCTTTCTTT. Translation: CASSLVSGVPMNTEAFF.

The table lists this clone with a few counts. The DNA of the CDR3 is TGTGCCAGCAGCCCGGGGGGCAGTCTAGCGGGAGGCGGGAATGAGCAGTTCTTC. It translates to CASSPGGSLAGGGNEQFF. This chain uses TRBV5-4 with TRBJ2-1; the match to TRBD2 covers 11 bases. After removal of 4 bases from V and 7 bases from J, the junction contained 16 bases not matched to a gene. CDR1 is SGHNT, CDR2 YYREEE, per germline (reference sequence). The CDR3 has 18 residues.